Shown below are 7 T cell receptor beta chains from a single sample sequenced in a study of blood T cell repertoires in COVID-19 (TCRdb year 2020). Libraries were prepared through the immunoSEQ multiplex PCR assay. Imported from immuneACCESS, the table was reduced by TCRdb to in-frame sequences with V and J called. These copies leave out some clones; in studies compared against another copy, an unresolved V gene accounts for under half, and the cause of the remainder is not known. The sample records some 260,000 clones, 82% of which are singletons. The leading ten clones occupy roughly 4.9% of the sample. Sequenced: peripheral blood. All receptors come from an elderly woman with active or convalescent COVID-19.

The chain couples TRBV29-1 to TRBJ1-5; 10 nucleotides line up with TRBD1. Losses at the gene ends were 7 bases for V and 7 bases for J; bases not matched to a gene: 7. The CDR3 covers 13 residues. Germline lookup yields CDR1 SQVTM and CDR2 ANQGSEA. The CDR3 DNA reads TGCAGCGCAGGCGGGACAGGGGACCAGCCCCAGCATTTT. Translated: CSAGGTGDQPQHF.

The chain carries TRBV19 and TRBJ1-5; TRBD1 might be the D (5 bases). Trimming took off 1 base at V and 5 bases at J, with 15 bases between the two ends. Per the germline V gene, CDR1 is LNHDA and CDR2 is SQIVND (reference sequence). The CDR3 is 16 residues long. The CDR3: CASSIGRRDWDQPQHF. The CDR3 DNA reads as TGTGCCAGTAGTATAGGACGCAGGGACTGGGATCAGCCCCAGCATTTT.

J is TRBJ1-1 and V is TRBV28, with unresolved D. Germline CDR1 MDHEN, CDR2 SYDVKM. Trimming removed 7 bases from V and 3 bases from J, with 12 bases in between. The CDR3 contains 13 residues. The CDR3 sequence: CASTFSFHTEAFF. In DNA form, the CDR3 reads TGTGCCAGCACCTTCTCTTTCCACACTGAAGCTTTCTTT.

The CDR3, as DNA: TGTGTCAGAAGCTTAGTTTGGGAGCACTACGAGCAGTACTTC. It specifies CVRSLVWEHYEQYF. The chain couples TRBV7-5 to TRBJ2-7; TRBD2 is the table's D call and was not checked against the DNA. TRBV7-5 is a pseudogene locus. CDR3 size: 14 residues.

The rearrangement links TRBV5-1 to TRBJ2-5; 7 bases fit TRBD1. CDR3 size: 15 residues. Germline V gives CDR1 SGHRS, CDR2 YFSETQ. Germline trimming cut 4 bases from V and 1 base from J; bases unmatched to any gene: 7. Here the CDR3 reads CASSRTGTVQETQYF. The CDR3 DNA reads as TGCGCCAGCAGCCGAACAGGGACAGTCCAAGAGACCCAGTACTTC.

V usage is TRBV28 and J usage is TRBJ1-2; the match to TRBD1 covers 10 bases. In germline, CDR1 is MDHEN, CDR2 SYDVKM. The CDR3 is 16 residues long. The V and J ends lost 5 bases and 4 bases, in that order; junction bases with no gene match: 10. CDR3 nucleotides: TGTGCCAGCAGTCGTAGGACAGGGGGTTTTAGCTATGGCTACACCTTC. Translating it yields CASSRRTGGFSYGYTF.

This clone has a handful of counts. V and J are TRBV18 and TRBJ2-3; 8 nucleotides align to TRBD2. Unmatched junction bases numbered 12, after V lost 2 bases and J lost 2 bases. CDR1 and CDR2 from the germline V gene are KGHSH and LQKENI. This CDR3 comprises 18 residues. CDR3 sequence reads: CASSPSRGGGPLTDTQYF. In DNA form, the CDR3 reads TGTGCCAGCTCACCAAGCCGGGGGGGCGGACCCCTCACAGATACGCAGTATTTT.